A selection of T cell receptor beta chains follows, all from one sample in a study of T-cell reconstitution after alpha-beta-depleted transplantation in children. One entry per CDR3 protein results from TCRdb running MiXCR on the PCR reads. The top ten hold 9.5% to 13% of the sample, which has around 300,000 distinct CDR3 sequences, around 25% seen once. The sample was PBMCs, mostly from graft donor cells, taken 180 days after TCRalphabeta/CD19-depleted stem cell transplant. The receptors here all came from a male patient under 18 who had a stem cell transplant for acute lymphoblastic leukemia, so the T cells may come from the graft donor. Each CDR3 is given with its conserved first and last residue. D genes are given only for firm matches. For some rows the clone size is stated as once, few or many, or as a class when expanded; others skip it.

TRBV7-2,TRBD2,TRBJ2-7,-,CASSLFFAGVHEQYF,TGTGCCAGCAGCTTATTTTTCGCGGGAGTCCACGAGCAGTACTTC
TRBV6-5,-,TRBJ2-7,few,CASSYSQGGYEQYF,TGTGCCAGCAGTTACTCACAGGGTGGGTACGAGCAGTACTTC
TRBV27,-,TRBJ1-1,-,CASSLSRPSVGRGTFF,-
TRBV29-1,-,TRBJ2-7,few,CSVAPEATSSHEQYF,TGCAGCGTTGCGCCGGAGGCGACCTCCTCACACGAGCAGTACTTC
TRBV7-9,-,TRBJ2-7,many,CASSLEAGSYEQYF,TGCGCCAGCAGCTTGGAGGCAGGGTCCTACGAGCAGTACTTC
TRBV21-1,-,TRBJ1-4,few,CASSKNESATNEKLFF,TGTGCCAGCAGCAAAAATGAAAGTGCAACTAATGAAAAACTGTTTTTT
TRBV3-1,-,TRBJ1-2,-,CASSQEAGNYGYTF,TGTGCCAGCAGCCAAGAAGCAGGGAACTATGGCTACACCTTC
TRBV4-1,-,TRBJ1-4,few,CASSQGWGQSNEKLFF,TGCGCCAGCAGCCAAGGATGGGGCCAGTCTAATGAAAAACTGTTTTTT
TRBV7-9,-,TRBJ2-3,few,CASSTRLLGTDTQYF,TGTGCCAGCAGCACACGGTTGTTGGGCACAGATACGCAGTATTTT
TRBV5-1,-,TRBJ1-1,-,CASSFIGRETEAFF,TGCGCCAGCAGCTTCATCGGCAGGGAAACTGAAGCTTTCTTT
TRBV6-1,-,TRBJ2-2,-,CAGTGSATGKELFF,TGTGCCGGAACTGGGAGTGCAACGGGGAAGGAGCTGTTTTTT
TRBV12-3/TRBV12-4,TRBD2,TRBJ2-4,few,CASSPTSGGKNIQYF,TGTGCCAGCAGTCCCACTAGCGGGGGCAAAAACATTCAGTACTTC
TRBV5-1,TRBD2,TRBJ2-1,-,CASSPGLAGYRNEQFF,TGCGCCAGCAGCCCCGGACTAGCGGGATACAGGAATGAGCAGTTCTTC
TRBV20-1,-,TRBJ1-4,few,CSARLPTAGNEKLFF,TGCAGTGCTAGGCTACCGACAGCCGGTAATGAAAAACTGTTTTTT